The 19 T cell receptor beta chains below come from one sample, sequenced in a study of shared clonotypes between healthy human individuals. Data came from immunoSEQ multiplex PCR; TCRdb stores just in-frame clones and leaves some out. This table holds 530,000 or so clones, roughly 79% found once. The specimen was PBMCs. All receptors come from a woman between 35 and 50 years old in good health. Some clones in this sample may be carry-over from other donors' samples.

As concerns this clone: This CDR3 is also generated by other DNA sequences in the sample. The chain joins TRBV6-5 to TRBJ2-1; 9 nucleotides line up with TRBD1. Germline V lookup: CDR1 MNHEY, CDR2 SVGAGI. J was trimmed by 4 bases and V by 3 bases; bases with no gene match: 7. The CDR3 is 16 residues long. The CDR3 DNA reads TGTGCCAGCAGTTATTCGAACAGGGGGCCGTACAATGAGCAGTTCTTC. Translated: CASSYSNRGPYNEQFF.

The chain uses TRBV5-4 and TRBJ2-2, with D possibly matching TRBD2 (5 bases). CDR1 SGHNT and CDR2 YYREEE come from the germline V gene (reference sequence). V shed 4 bases and J shed 2 bases, with 15 bases lying between them. This CDR3 comprises 16 residues. This chain's CDR3 is CASSPSGRVNTGELFF. The CDR3, as DNA: TGTGCCAGCAGCCCCAGCGGAAGGGTTAACACCGGGGAGCTGTTTTTT.

V gene TRBV29-1 combines with J gene TRBJ2-2; D gene unclear. V lost 5 bases, J lost 6 bases, and 13 bases lay in between. There are 13 residues in the CDR3. Germline lookup yields CDR1 SQVTM and CDR2 ANQGSEA. The CDR3 protein is CSVLGSEAGELFF. For the CDR3, the DNA is TGCAGCGTTTTAGGGTCAGAGGCCGGGGAGCTGTTTTTT.

This chain uses TRBV15 with TRBJ2-3; the D is unclear. Germline V gene sequence: CDR1 LNHNV, CDR2 YYDKDF (reference sequence). The CDR3 runs 16 residues. V was trimmed by 1 base and J by 3 bases, leaving 14 bases between them. Here the CDR3 reads CATSRGPLLFTDTQYF. The CDR3 DNA reads TGTGCCACCAGCAGAGGTCCCCTACTCTTTACAGATACGCAGTATTTT.

This clone was counted a few times. The chain employs TRBV9 and TRBJ2-4, with D possibly being TRBD2 (6 bases). CDR1 and CDR2 (germline): SGDLS, YYNGEE. The germline V and J ends were trimmed by 0 bases and 7 bases, with 11 bases remaining between them. The CDR3 is 14 amino acids. This CDR3 is CASSVGGDFNIQYF. The CDR3 region has the DNA TGTGCCAGCAGCGTAGGGGGGGACTTCAACATTCAGTACTTC.

The rearrangement uses TRBV19 and TRBJ1-2; no clear D gene. Germline V gives CDR1 LNHDA, CDR2 SQIVND (reference sequence). Trimming took off 3 bases at V and 7 bases at J, with 12 bases between the two ends. The CDR3 is made up of 13 amino acids. The CDR3 spells CASSIASLGGYTF. The CDR3 DNA is TGTGCCAGTAGTATCGCCAGCCTCGGTGGCTACACCTTC.

In this sample, this clone turned up a few times. This chain joins TRBV7-2 and TRBJ2-4; possible D gene TRBD2, 6 bases. The length of the CDR3 is 14 residues. Trimming removed 4 bases from V and 2 bases from J, with 9 bases in between. Germline values: CDR1 SGHTA, CDR2 FQGNSA. CDR3 sequence: CASSSGGSKNIQYF. DNA for the CDR3: TGTGCCAGCAGCTCCGGGGGATCCAAAAACATTCAGTACTTC.

This clone was detected only once. This sequence joins TRBV11-2 and TRBJ2-1; D remains unclear. The length of the CDR3 is 14 residues. The V end was cut by 1 base, the J end by 9 bases, with 13 bases between. Germline CDR1 and CDR2: SGHAT and FQNNGV. The CDR3 DNA follows: TGTGCCAGCAGCTTAGGATGGGTGGGGTTTGAGCAGTTCTTC. It translates to CASSLGWVGFEQFF.

The chain combines TRBV5-1 with TRBJ2-3; D remains ambiguous. The CDR3 covers 15 residues. The germline CDR1 and CDR2 sequences are SGHRS and YFSETQ. V was cut by 5 bases and J by 3 bases, with 16 bases left in between. The CDR3 loop is CASRVSVVNTDTQYF. DNA for the CDR3: TGCGCCAGCAGGGTGAGCGTGGTAAATACAGATACGCAGTATTTT.

The chain joins TRBV6-4 to TRBJ2-1; no definite D call. The length of the CDR3 is 15 residues. The V gene lost 3 bases and the J gene lost 0 bases, with 9 bases spanning the gap. The V gene's germline CDR1 is MRHNA and CDR2 SNTAGT. The CDR3 DNA reads TGTGCCAGCAGTGATGACCCGAGCTCCTACAATGAGCAGTTCTTC. It codes for CASSDDPSSYNEQFF.

The chain combines TRBV6-4 with TRBJ2-2; the match to TRBD2 covers 12 bases. J lost 8 bases, V lost 5 bases, and 6 bases had no gene match. Germline V lookup: CDR1 MRHNA, CDR2 SNTAGT. The CDR3 covers 15 residues. The CDR3 nucleotides read TGTGCCAGCAGTCCTAGCGGGAGGGCCAGAGGGGAGCTGTTTTTT. Protein product: CASSPSGRARGELFF.

The count of this clone is one. The rearrangement uses TRBV5-4 and TRBJ1-2; the match to TRBD1 covers 7 bases. The trim removed 0 bases at V and 2 bases at J, leaving 7 bases unmatched. Per the germline V gene, CDR1 is SGHNT and CDR2 is YYREEE (reference sequence). This CDR3 contains 16 residues. CDR3 DNA sequence: TGTGCCAGCAGCTTGGGAGGAGACAGGGTAAACTATGGCTACACCTTC. Its protein is CASSLGGDRVNYGYTF.

The chain joins TRBV5-1 to TRBJ2-2; no reliable D call. Germline V gene sequence: CDR1 SGHRS, CDR2 YFSETQ. The CDR3 sequence is 15 residues long. With 3 bases removed from V and 4 bases from J, the gap between germline ends came to 13 bases. The CDR3 bases are TGCGCCAGCAGCTCGAGGTCTTTCCGCACCGGGGAGCTGTTTTTT. Protein sequence: CASSSRSFRTGELFF. The full variable domain, rest sourced from reference TRBV5-1 and TRBJ2-2, is KAGVTQTPRYLIKTRGQQVTLSCSPISGHRSVSWYQQTPGQGLQFLFEYFSETQRNKGNFPGRFSGRQFSNSRSEMNVSTLELGDSALYLCASSSRSFRTGELFFGEGSRLTVL.

This clone was counted only a few times. Written as DNA, the CDR3 is TGTGCCAGCAGTGACATAGCGGGCTCCTACAATGAGCAGTTCTTC. Its translation is CASSDIAGSYNEQFF. This chain connects TRBV6-4 to TRBJ2-1; the match to TRBD2 covers 7 bases. The CDR3 consists of 15 residues. V dropped 2 bases and J dropped 0; count of bases not matched to a gene: 1. Germline assignment: CDR1 MRHNA and CDR2 SNTAGT.

The CDR3 nucleotides are TGTGCCAGCAGCAACCGTCAGGGTGGGCCTGGGGCCAACGTCCTGACTTTC. This codes for CASSNRQGGPGANVLTF. The genes are TRBV5-4 and TRBJ2-6; tentative D call: TRBD1 (5 bases). Trimming stripped 4 bases from V and 2 bases from J, with 16 bases between. The germline V gene encodes CDR1 SGHNT and CDR2 YYREEE (reference sequence). The CDR3 sequence is 17 residues long.

CDR3 DNA sequence: TGTGCCAGCAGACTAGCGGGAGTCAATGAGCAGTTCTTC. Residues: CASRLAGVNEQFF. The V gene is TRBV6-5, the J gene TRBJ2-1; TRBD2 matches at 11 bases. The CDR3 is 13 amino acids. Germline V gives CDR1 MNHEY, CDR2 SVGAGI. The trim removed 6 bases at V and 6 bases at J, leaving 1 base unmatched.

The J gene is TRBJ1-2, the V gene TRBV10-2; D gene uncertain. Germline lookup yields CDR1 WSHSY and CDR2 SAAADI. V gave up 4 bases and J gave up 8 bases, with 17 bases separating them. The length of the CDR3 is 14 residues. This chain's CDR3 is CASSGLDDPQGYTF. CDR3 sequence (DNA): TGCGCCAGCAGTGGATTAGACGACCCCCAGGGCTACACCTTC.

This chain connects TRBV11-2 to TRBJ2-7; tentative D call: TRBD2 (5 bases). The CDR3 sequence is 18 residues long. CDR1 and CDR2 (germline): SGHAT, FQNNGV. V lost 3 bases and J 2 bases, leaving 23 bases between the germline ends. CDR3 nucleotides: TGTGCCAGCAGCTTTGGACTTCGGTGGCAGCCCGGGGCCTACGAGCAGTACTTC. Translation gives CASSFGLRWQPGAYEQYF.

This clone was detected once. This chain uses TRBV7-2 with TRBJ2-1; D unclear. Germline CDR1 reads SGHTA; CDR2 reads FQGNSA. V lost 1 base to trimming and J lost 4 bases, with 8 bases between them. This CDR3 is built from 14 residues. The CDR3 reads CASSLGRVYNEQFF. In DNA, the CDR3 is TGTGCCAGCAGCTTAGGGCGAGTGTACAATGAGCAGTTCTTC.